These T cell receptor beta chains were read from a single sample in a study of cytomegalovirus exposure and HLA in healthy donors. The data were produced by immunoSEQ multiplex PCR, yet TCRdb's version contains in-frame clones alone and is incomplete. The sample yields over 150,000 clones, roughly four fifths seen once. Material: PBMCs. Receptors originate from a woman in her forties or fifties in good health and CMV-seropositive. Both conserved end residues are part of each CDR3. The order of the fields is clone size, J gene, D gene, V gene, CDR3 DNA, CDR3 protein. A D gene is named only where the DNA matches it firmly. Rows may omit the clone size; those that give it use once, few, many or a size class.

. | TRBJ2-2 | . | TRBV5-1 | TGCGCCAGCAGCTTGGAAAGGGGGGGAGCCGGGGAGCTGTTTTTT | CASSLERGGAGELFF
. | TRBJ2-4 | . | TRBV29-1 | TGCAGCGTTGAAGATCTTCAGGGGGCCAAAAACATTCAGTACTTC | CSVEDLQGAKNIQYF
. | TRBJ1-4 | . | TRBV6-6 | TGTGCCAGCGATCGGGGGGGAGTCAATGAAAAACTGTTTTTT | CASDRGGVNEKLFF
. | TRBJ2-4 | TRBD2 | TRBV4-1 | TGCGCCAGCACTGCCGAGGGACTACTAGCCAAAAACATTCAGTACTTC | CASTAEGLLAKNIQYF
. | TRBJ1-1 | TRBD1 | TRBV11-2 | TGTGCCAGCAGCCCTACCGCCGACAGGGAGCTGTCCTTT | CASSPTADRELSF
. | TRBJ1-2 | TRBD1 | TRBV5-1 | TGCGCCAGGGAGGACAGGACTCCTTGTGAGTATGGCTACACCTTC | CAREDRTPCEYGYTF
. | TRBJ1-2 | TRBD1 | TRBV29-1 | TGCAGCGTCATACTCCGGGACAGGGAGGGCTATGGCTACACCTTC | CSVILRDREGYGYTF
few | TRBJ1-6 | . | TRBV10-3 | TGTGCCATCAGTGAGTTTGAGGCAGGGATTTCACCCCTCCACTTT | CAISEFEAGISPLHF
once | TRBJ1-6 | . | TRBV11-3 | TGTGCCGTCGGGGGTATTCGGAATTCACCCCTCCACTTT | CAVGGIRNSPLHF
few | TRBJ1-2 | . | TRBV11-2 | TGTGCCAGCAGCCCGAGTAGGACAATTGGCTACACCTTC | CASSPSRTIGYTF
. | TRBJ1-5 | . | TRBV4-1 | TGCGCCAGCAGCCAAGTTCGGAGGGGCTCGGGTCAGCCCCAGCATTTT | CASSQVRRGSGQPQHF
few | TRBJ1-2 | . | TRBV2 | TGTGCCAGCAGCCTGACAGGACTCACTAACTATGGCTACACCTTC | CASSLTGLTNYGYTF
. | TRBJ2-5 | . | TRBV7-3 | TGTGCCAGCAGCTTAGGGATCCCCGGCGGGGACGAGACCCAGTACTTC | CASSLGIPGGDETQYF
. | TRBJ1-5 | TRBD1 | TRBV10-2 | TGCGCCAGCAGCGGGACAGGGACCAATCAGCCCCAGCATTTT | CASSGTGTNQPQHF
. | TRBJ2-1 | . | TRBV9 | TGTGCCAGCAGCGTAGCGTTCGATGAGCAGTTCTTC | CASSVAFDEQFF
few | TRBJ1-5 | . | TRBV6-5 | TGTGCCAGCAGTGGGATGCAGGGAAATCAGCCCCAGCATTTT | CASSGMQGNQPQHF
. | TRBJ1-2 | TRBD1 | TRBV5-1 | TGCGCCAGCAGCTTGGAGTGGGACAGCTGGGGCTACACCTTC | CASSLEWDSWGYTF
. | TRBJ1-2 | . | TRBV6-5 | TGTGCCAGCAGTTACGGGGCAGTCGGCTTCAACTATGGCTACACCTTC | CASSYGAVGFNYGYTF
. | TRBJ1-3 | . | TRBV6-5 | TGTGCCAGCAGTTACTCACCGGGAGCTGGAAACACCATATATTTT | CASSYSPGAGNTIYF
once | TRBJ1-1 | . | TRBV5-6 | TGTGCCAGCAGCCCCAGGGTCGGGAACACTGAAGCTTTCTTT | CASSPRVGNTEAFF
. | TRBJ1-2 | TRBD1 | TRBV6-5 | TGTGCCAGCAGTTACTCGTCTAGGACAGGAAATGGCTACACCTTC | CASSYSSRTGNGYTF
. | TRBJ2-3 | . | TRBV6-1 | TGTGCCGGGGAGGGGGGGGGCCTGACAGATACGCAGTATTTT | CAGEGGGLTDTQYF
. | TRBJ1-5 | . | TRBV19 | TGTGCCAGTAGTATCAGTCAAAAGTTTCAGCATTTT | CASSISQKFQHF
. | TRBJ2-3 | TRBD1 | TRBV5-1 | TGCGCCAGCAGCTCGGGGACAGGGTCGGGCACAGATACGCAGTATTTT | CASSSGTGSGTDTQYF
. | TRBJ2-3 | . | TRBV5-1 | TGCGCCAGCAGCTTGGAGGACATGGGAGATACGCAGTATTTT | CASSLEDMGDTQYF
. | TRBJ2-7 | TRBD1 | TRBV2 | TGTGCCAGCAGGAGGACAGGGAGCTCCTACGAGCAGTACTTC | CASRRTGSSYEQYF
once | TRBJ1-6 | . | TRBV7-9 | TGTGCCAGCAGCCGACTGAATTCACCCCTCCACTTT | CASSRLNSPLHF
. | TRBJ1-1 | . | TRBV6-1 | TGTGCCAGCAGTGCAAGTGGACAAATTGAAGCTTTCTTT | CASSASGQIEAFF
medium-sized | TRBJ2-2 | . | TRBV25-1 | TGTGCCAGCAGCTATACAGGTTCCACCGGGGAGCTGTTTTTT | CASSYTGSTGELFF
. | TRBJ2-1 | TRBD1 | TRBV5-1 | TGCGCCAGCAGCCTTCGGGTTCAGGGACAGTCCTACAATGAGCAGTTCTTC | CASSLRVQGQSYNEQFF
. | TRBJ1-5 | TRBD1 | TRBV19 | TGTGCCAGTAGTACCCAAGACAGGGGGCGCAACAATCAGCCCCAGCATTTT | CASSTQDRGRNNQPQHF
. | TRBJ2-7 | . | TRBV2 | TGTGCCAGCGCGGCACTAGGTGACGAGCAGTACTTC | CASAALGDEQYF
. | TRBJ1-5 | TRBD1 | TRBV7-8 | TGTGCCAGCAGCTCATACAGGGACAGCCAGCCCCAGCATTTT | CASSSYRDSQPQHF
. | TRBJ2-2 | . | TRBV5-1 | TGCGCCAGCAAGCGGGACACCGGGGAGCTGTTTTTT | CASKRDTGELFF
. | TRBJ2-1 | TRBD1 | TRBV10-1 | TGCGCCAGCAGTGAAAATACAGGGGCGTCCTACAATGAGCAGTTCTTC | CASSENTGASYNEQFF
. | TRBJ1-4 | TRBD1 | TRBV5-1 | TGCGCCAGCAGCTTTGGGACAGGGGACACTGAAAAACTGTTTTTT | CASSFGTGDTEKLFF
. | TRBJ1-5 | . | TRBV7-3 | TGTGCCAGCAGCTTAGGGGGGGATCAGCCCCAGCATTTT | CASSLGGDQPQHF
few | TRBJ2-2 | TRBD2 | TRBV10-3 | TGTGCCACCCCTAGCGGGGAGAACACCGGGGAGCTGTTTTTT | CATPSGENTGELFF
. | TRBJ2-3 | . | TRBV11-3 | TGTGCCAGCAGCTTTGACCAGGAAGATACGCAGTATTTT | CASSFDQEDTQYF
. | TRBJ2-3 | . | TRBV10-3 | TGTGCCATGGGGGCTCGGGCAGATACGCAGTATTTT | CAMGARADTQYF
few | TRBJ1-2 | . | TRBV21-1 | TGTGCCAGCAGCAAAGAGACAGGGTATGGCTACACCTTC | CASSKETGYGYTF
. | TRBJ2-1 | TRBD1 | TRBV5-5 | TGTGCCAGCAGCTTGGGTGAAGGAGGACCCAGGGGGCATGAGCAGTTCTTC | CASSLGEGGPRGHEQFF
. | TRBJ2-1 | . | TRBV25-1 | TGTGCCAGCACTTCTCTCTATGAGCAGTTCTTC | CASTSLYEQFF
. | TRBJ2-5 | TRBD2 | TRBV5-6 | TGTGCCAGCAGCTTGGGGGCTAGCGGGGCGTTGGAGACCCAGTACTTC | CASSLGASGALETQYF
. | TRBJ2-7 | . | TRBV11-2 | TGTGCCAGCAGCTTACGGGGGGGGGACAGTTTCTCCTACGAGCAGTACTTC | CASSLRGGDSFSYEQYF
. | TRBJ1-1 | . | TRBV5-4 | TGTGCCAGCAGCTTGGATTCGGCAGGGGCGGACACTGAAGCTTTCTTT | CASSLDSAGADTEAFF
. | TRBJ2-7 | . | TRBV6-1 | TGTGCCAGCAGTGAAGAGGCCGGAGGGGCGTACGCCTACGAGCAGTACTTC | CASSEEAGGAYAYEQYF
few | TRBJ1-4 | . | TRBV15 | TGTGCCACCAGCAGAGAGTGGGCGGGTGGTGAAAAACTGTTTTTT | CATSREWAGGEKLFF